The text below deals with one T cell receptor beta chain. The data stem from a study of blood T cell repertoires in COVID-19. The wider study: Acute and convalescent COVID-19 samples came from the United States, Italy and Spain. In each case, the material was cDNA or gDNA derived from T cells, B-cell-depleted T cells, or PBMCs.

Authors' analysis steps: How many nucleated cells were present was estimated from reference gene primer amplification. Sequenced by immunoSEQ multiplex PCR; TCRdb stores in-frame clones only, minus some. V and J calls plus clone size are reproduced from that table; the DNA served to infer D and trimming. The profile shows about 30,000 clones, around nine tenths of them singletons. The CDR3 runs to 16 residues. Germline lookup yields CDR1 SGHTA and CDR2 FQGNSA. V was pared by 5 bases and J by 4 bases, with 9 bases of the junction left unmatched. This sequence originates from a man aged 60-69 years with active COVID-19. Sequencing was performed on peripheral blood. V and J are TRBV7-2 and TRBJ2-2; TRBD1 aligns across 8 bases. The CDR3 is CASSHGGTGSTGELFF. In nucleotides, the CDR3 is TGTGCCAGCAGCCATGGGGGGACAGGTTCCACCGGGGAGCTGTTTTTT.